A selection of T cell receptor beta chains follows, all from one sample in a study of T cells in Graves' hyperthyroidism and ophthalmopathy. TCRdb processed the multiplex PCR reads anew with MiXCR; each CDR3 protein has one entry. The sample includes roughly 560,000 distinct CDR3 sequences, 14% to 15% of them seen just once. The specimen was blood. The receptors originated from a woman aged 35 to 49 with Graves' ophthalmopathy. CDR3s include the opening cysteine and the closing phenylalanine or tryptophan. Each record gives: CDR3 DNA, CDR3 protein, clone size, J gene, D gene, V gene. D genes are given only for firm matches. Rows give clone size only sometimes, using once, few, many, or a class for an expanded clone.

DNA: TGCGCCAGCAGCAGGCTAGCGGGAGGGCCTCGTGAGACCCAGTACTTC
CDR3: CASSRLAGGPRETQYF
size: many
J: TRBJ2-5
D: TRBD2
V: TRBV5-1

DNA: TGTGCCAGCAGTTACTCCTGGGAGTACGAGCAGTACTTC
CDR3: CASSYSWEYEQYF
size: many
J: TRBJ2-7
D: NA
V: TRBV6-5

DNA: TGTGCCAGCAGTTACCCACTCGACAGCGCCCGCGGGGAGACCCAGTACTTC
CDR3: CASSYPLDSARGETQYF
size: many
J: TRBJ2-5
D: NA
V: TRBV6-2/TRBV6-3

DNA: TGTGCCAGCAGCGGGGACACTTTCTATGGCTACACCTTC
CDR3: CASSGDTFYGYTF
size: few
J: TRBJ1-2
D: NA
V: TRBV2

DNA: TGTGCCAGCAGCGTAGTCCGGCTAAGGTACAGGGGGATTTACGAGCAGTACTTC
CDR3: CASSVVRLRYRGIYEQYF
size: few
J: TRBJ2-7
D: TRBD1
V: TRBV9

DNA: TGTGCCAGTAGTATCTTCTTCGGCCTAGAAGTCTACGAGCAGTACTTC
CDR3: CASSIFFGLEVYEQYF
size: many
J: TRBJ2-7
D: NA
V: TRBV19

DNA: TGTGCCAGCAGTCTACGACAGGTCGGCTACGAGCAGTACTTC
CDR3: CASSLRQVGYEQYF
size: many
J: TRBJ2-7
D: NA
V: TRBV12-3/TRBV12-4

DNA: TGCGCCAGCAGCCAAGATGACGTGCTTTACACTGAAGCTTTCTTT
CDR3: CASSQDDVLYTEAFF
size: many
J: TRBJ1-1
D: NA
V: TRBV4-3

DNA: TGTGCCAGCAGTTTATCCAGACAGGCATGGGAGACCCAGTACTTC
CDR3: CASSLSRQAWETQYF
size: many
J: TRBJ2-5
D: NA
V: TRBV28

DNA: TGCAGTGCTAGAGATTTACAGGGAGCAGATACGCAGTATTTT
CDR3: CSARDLQGADTQYF
size: NA
J: TRBJ2-3
D: NA
V: TRBV20-1

DNA: TGTGCCAGCACCCAGGGACTAGCGGCCCAAGAGACCCAGTACTTC
CDR3: CASTQGLAAQETQYF
size: NA
J: TRBJ2-5
D: TRBD2
V: TRBV6-1

DNA: TGTGCCAGCAGTTCCTACCGGGACAACACCTACGAGCAGTACTTC
CDR3: CASSSYRDNTYEQYF
size: few
J: TRBJ2-7
D: NA
V: TRBV28

DNA: TGTGCCTGGGCGATCAACACTGAAGCTTTCTTT
CDR3: CAWAINTEAFF
size: many
J: TRBJ1-1
D: NA
V: TRBV30

DNA: TGTGCCAGCAGCACCCGACTAGCGGGCCCCCGGGGGGAGACCCAGTACTTC
CDR3: CASSTRLAGPRGETQYF
size: many
J: TRBJ2-5
D: TRBD2
V: TRBV11-2

DNA: TGTGCCAGCAGAGGTGGGACAAGCAATCAGCCCCAGCATTTT
CDR3: CASRGGTSNQPQHF
size: NA
J: TRBJ1-5
D: NA
V: TRBV6-1

DNA: TGTGCCAGCAGCCAGGCTTTCGGCGGGAGTCCCGGGGAGCTGTTTTTT
CDR3: CASSQAFGGSPGELFF
size: many
J: TRBJ2-2
D: TRBD2
V: TRBV4-2

DNA: TGTGCCTGGAGTGTTGGGGTTAACAATCAGCCCCAGCATTTT
CDR3: CAWSVGVNNQPQHF
size: many
J: TRBJ1-5
D: NA
V: TRBV30